Following are 25 T cell receptor beta chains from one sample sequenced in a study of control samples from healthy donors and cancer patients. TCRdb's table, derived via immunoSEQ multiplex PCR, lists solely in-frame clones and lacks some. The sample holds around 170,000 clones, roughly 92% seen once. Sequencing was done on a sample of blood. The source of these receptors is a woman in her twenties or thirties in good health.

The chain joins TRBV11-3 to TRBJ2-2; a possible D gene is TRBD1 (5 bases). The CDR3 spans 15 residues. The V end lost 1 base, the J end lost 0 bases, and 6 bases lay between the germline ends. From germline, CDR1 is SGHNT and CDR2 YENEEA. CDR3 sequence reads: CASSLGGSNTGELFF. The CDR3 DNA follows: TGTGCCAGCAGCTTAGGGGGCTCGAACACCGGGGAGCTGTTTTTT.

The chain couples TRBV27 to TRBJ2-1; 16 nucleotides line up with TRBD2. CDR1 and CDR2 from the germline V gene are MNHEY and SMNVEV (reference sequence). This CDR3 is built from 17 residues. The V gene end was trimmed by 4 bases and the J gene end by 9 bases; junction bases not matched to a gene: 9. CDR3 loop: CASSSGLAGGPEGEQFF. CDR3 sequence (DNA): TGTGCCAGCAGTTCGGGACTAGCGGGAGGGCCAGAGGGTGAGCAGTTCTTC.

V is TRBV3-1 (or the pseudogene TRBV3-2) and J is TRBJ2-7; 12 nucleotides line up with TRBD2. The trim removed 1 base at V and 3 bases at J, leaving 1 base unmatched. CDR1 LGHDT and CDR2 YNNKEL come from the germline V gene (reference sequence). The CDR3 is made up of 15 amino acids. This CDR3 reads CASSQGTSGVYEQYF. The CDR3 DNA sequence: TGTGCCAGCAGCCAAGGGACTAGCGGGGTCTACGAGCAGTACTTC.

The rearrangement uses TRBV11-2 and TRBJ2-3; D remains ambiguous. Trimming took off 10 bases at V and 0 bases at J, with 11 bases between the two ends. CDR1 is SGHAT, CDR2 FQNNGV, per germline. CDR3 length equals 13 residues. CDR3 DNA: TGTGCCACCCAGTCTCCTAGCACAGATACGCAGTATTTT. Residues: CATQSPSTDTQYF.

The rearrangement links TRBV7-2 to TRBJ2-7; 10 bases are shared with TRBD2. In germline, CDR1 is SGHTA, CDR2 FQGNSA. V trimming: 4 bases; J trimming: 6 bases; junction bases outside the gene matches: 9. The CDR3 sequence is 15 residues long. CDR3 nucleotide sequence: TGTGCCAGCAGCTCGGGGCTAGCGGGAGCGCGCGAGCAGTACTTC. Translating it yields CASSSGLAGAREQYF. Combining the CDR3 with reference TRBV7-2 and TRBJ2-7 gives the whole variable domain GAGVSQSPSNKVTEKGKDVELRCDPISGHTALYWYRQSLGQGLEFLIYFQGNSAPDKSGLPSDRFSAERTGGSVSTLTIQRTQQEDSAVYLCASSSGLAGAREQYFGPGTRLTVT.

V and J are TRBV6-5 and TRBJ2-3; D remains ambiguous. CDR1 MNHEY and CDR2 SVGAGI come from the germline V gene. This CDR3 contains 12 residues. V lost 6 bases, J lost 12 bases, and 16 bases lay in between. DNA for the CDR3: TGTGCCAGCAGAACAAGCCGGCCCGCTCAGTATTTT. It yields the protein CASRTSRPAQYF.

The table lists this clone with a count of one. The V gene is TRBV7-2, the J gene TRBJ2-2; D call uncertain. The CDR3 runs to 14 residues. V was clipped by 2 bases and J by 4 bases, with 8 bases between them. Germline-derived CDR1 and CDR2 are SGHTA and FQGNSA. This CDR3 is CASSLLQSTGELFF. CDR3 DNA: TGTGCCAGCAGCTTATTGCAGTCCACCGGGGAGCTGTTTTTT.

The chain joins TRBV28 to TRBJ2-1; 11 nucleotides align to TRBD2. Germline loops: CDR1 MDHEN, CDR2 SYDVKM. The V segment lost 6 bases and the J segment 0 bases; nucleotides outside the gene matches: 16. The CDR3 has 20 residues. The CDR3 bases are TGTGCCAGCAGCCCTGGGAGGCTAGCGGGAGGTTCGAGCTCCTACAATGAGCAGTTCTTC. Its protein product is CASSPGRLAGGSSSYNEQFF. Drawing the rest from reference TRBV28 and TRBJ2-1, the complete variable domain is DVKVTQSSRYLVKRTGEKVFLECVQDMDHENMFWYRQDPGLGLRLIYFSYDVKMKEKGDIPEGYSVSREKKERFSLILESASTNQTSMYLCASSPGRLAGGSSSYNEQFFGPGTRLTVL.

This sequence joins TRBV11-2 and TRBJ2-3; 8 bases are shared with TRBD2. J lost 1 base, V lost 3 bases, and 9 bases had no gene match. The germline CDR1 and CDR2 sequences are SGHAT and FQNNGV. The CDR3 runs to 17 residues. This chain's CDR3 is CASSLGQLAEGTDTQYF. The CDR3 bases are TGTGCCAGCAGCTTGGGGCAACTAGCGGAGGGCACAGATACGCAGTATTTT.

This chain joins TRBV28 and TRBJ1-5; D is uncertain. Trimming pared 3 bases from V and 4 bases from J, leaving 1 base between. Germline CDR1 is MDHEN and CDR2 is SYDVKM. This CDR3 is 11 amino acids long. CDR3 coding DNA: TGTGCCAGCAGTTTTAATCAGCCCCAGCATTTT. Its protein product is CASSFNQPQHF.

The rearrangement links TRBV5-1 to TRBJ2-4, with D perhaps TRBD2 (6 bases). Germline V gene data show CDR1 as SGHRS and CDR2 as YFSETQ. This CDR3 has 13 amino acids. The V and J ends lost 3 bases and 8 bases respectively, with 12 bases between them. Written as DNA, the CDR3 is TGCGCCAGCAGCTCGGGGGATGGGGACATTCAGTACTTC. Translation: CASSSGDGDIQYF.

CDR3 loop: CASSPPLAALAKNIQYF. The CDR3, as DNA: TGTGCCAGCTCACCTCCACTAGCGGCCTTAGCCAAAAACATTCAGTACTTC. The rearrangement joins TRBV18 to TRBJ2-4; 8 nucleotides agree with TRBD2. V shed 3 bases, J shed 0 bases, and the junction held 7 bases outside the gene matches. CDR1 KGHSH and CDR2 LQKENI come from the germline V gene. The CDR3 runs 17 residues.

The gene calls are TRBV6-5 and TRBJ2-3; D is perhaps TRBD2 (6 bases). Between the trimmed V and J ends, which lost 2 bases and 2 bases, there was a span of 8 bases. Per the germline V gene, CDR1 is MNHEY and CDR2 is SVGAGI. CDR3 length equals 14 residues. The CDR3 DNA reads TGTGCCAGCAGTTACGGCGGGATCACAGATACGCAGTATTTT. It encodes CASSYGGITDTQYF.

This CDR3 is CASSDYEQYF. In nucleotides, the CDR3 is TGTGCCAGCAGCGACTACGAGCAGTACTTC. This chain links TRBV5-6 with TRBJ2-7; D remains ambiguous. The CDR3 is 10 amino acids. Germline CDR1 reads SGHDT; CDR2 reads YYEEEE. Trimming shortened V by 4 bases and J by 3 bases, and 2 bases separated the two germline ends.

The V call is TRBV5-8, the J call TRBJ1-2; perhaps TRBD1 as D (5 bases). The germline CDR1 and CDR2 sequences are SGHTS and YDEGEE. The ends were cut back, 3 bases at V and 3 bases at J, with 21 bases in the middle. CDR3 size: 17 residues. This CDR3 is CASSSNFLGTGDYGYTF. The CDR3 DNA sequence: TGTGCCAGCAGCTCTAATTTCCTCGGGACGGGGGACTATGGCTACACCTTC. The whole variable domain, filled in from reference TRBV5-8 and TRBJ1-2, reads EAGVTQSPTHLIKTRGQQATLRCSPISGHTSVYWYQQALGLGLQFLLWYDEGEERNRGNFPPRFSGRQFPNYSSELNVNALELEDSALYLCASSSNFLGTGDYGYTFGSGTRLTVV.

The V gene is TRBV10-3, the J gene TRBJ1-1, with a tentative D call TRBD1 (6 bases). The CDR3 has 16 residues. Germline values: CDR1 ENHRY, CDR2 SYGVKD. The ends were cut back, 2 bases at V and 0 bases at J, with 13 bases in the middle. The CDR3 DNA follows: TGTGCCATCAGTGAGCGCCTCCCAGGGGTGAACACTGAAGCTTTCTTT. Translated: CAISERLPGVNTEAFF.

This rearrangement joins TRBV29-1 to TRBJ2-1; perhaps TRBD2 as D (6 bases). From germline, CDR1 is SQVTM and CDR2 ANQGSEA. This CDR3 comprises 16 residues. Trimming removed 0 bases from V and 6 bases from J, with 18 bases in between. As DNA, the CDR3 is TGCAGCGTTGAAGAGGCCGATCGGGACTGGGCCAATGAGCAGTTCTTC. This encodes CSVEEADRDWANEQFF.

CDR3 DNA: TGTGCCAGCAGCTTAGAGGCTAGCCCTTATTACAATGAGCAGTTCTTC. This sequence encodes CASSLEASPYYNEQFF. The chain uses TRBV11-2 and TRBJ2-1, with D perhaps matching TRBD2 (5 bases). The CDR3 covers 16 residues. V was clipped by 0 bases and J by 4 bases, with 13 bases between them. Per the germline V gene, CDR1 is SGHAT and CDR2 is FQNNGV. Drawing the rest from reference TRBV11-2 and TRBJ2-1, the complete variable domain is EAGVAQSPRYKIIEKRQSVAFWCNPISGHATLYWYQQILGQGPKLLIQFQNNGVVDDSQLPKDRFSAERLKGVDSTLKIQPAKLEDSAVYLCASSLEASPYYNEQFFGPGTRLTVL.

The chain employs TRBV5-4 and TRBJ1-3, with a possible D match to TRBD1 (6 bases). CDR1 SGHNT and CDR2 YYREEE come from the germline V gene (reference sequence). The V and J ends lost 4 bases and 0 bases respectively, with 17 bases between them. The CDR3 runs to 17 residues. The CDR3 spells CASSVGGLLSSGNTIYF. As DNA, the CDR3 is TGTGCCAGCAGCGTGGGGGGGCTCCTTTCCTCTGGAAACACCATATATTTT. The full variable domain, with the rest looked up from reference TRBV5-4 and TRBJ1-3, is ETGVTQSPTHLIKTRGQQVTLRCSSQSGHNTVSWYQQALGQGPQFIFQYYREEENGRGNFPPRFSGLQFPNYSSELNVNALELDDSALYLCASSVGGLLSSGNTIYFGEGSWLTVV.

This chain uses TRBV28 with TRBJ1-4, with 8 bases lining up with TRBD1. CDR3 length: 14 amino acids. Per germline, CDR1 MDHEN and CDR2 SYDVKM. J was trimmed by 8 bases and V by 5 bases; bases with no gene match: 7. The CDR3 region is CASSPGGREEKLFF. The CDR3 DNA sequence: TGTGCCAGCAGTCCAGGGGGCCGTGAGGAAAAACTGTTTTTT. The full variable domain, completed using reference TRBV28 and TRBJ1-4, is DVKVTQSSRYLVKRTGEKVFLECVQDMDHENMFWYRQDPGLGLRLIYFSYDVKMKEKGDIPEGYSVSREKKERFSLILESASTNQTSMYLCASSPGGREEKLFFGSGTQLSVL.

The chain combines TRBV28 with TRBJ2-1; D call uncertain. The V gene's germline CDR1 is MDHEN and CDR2 SYDVKM. The CDR3 spans 12 residues. The V end lost 2 bases, the J end lost 8 bases, and 7 bases lay between the germline ends. The CDR3 sequence: CASSLGGDEQFF. CDR3 DNA sequence: TGTGCCAGCAGTTTAGGCGGCGATGAGCAGTTCTTC.

The chain employs TRBV28 and TRBJ1-5; 9 bases are a match to TRBD1. The V gene's germline CDR1 is MDHEN and CDR2 SYDVKM. With V trimmed by 3 bases and J by 6 bases, 6 bases remained unmatched. The CDR3 covers 15 residues. The CDR3 sequence is CASSFWGQGGQPQHF. Written as DNA, the CDR3 is TGTGCCAGCAGTTTCTGGGGACAGGGCGGTCAGCCCCAGCATTTT.

A single count supports this clone. The chain joins TRBV19 to TRBJ2-1, with TRBD2 matching 7 bases. CDR1 LNHDA and CDR2 SQIVND come from the germline V gene (reference sequence). The V and J ends lost 2 bases and 0 bases, in that order; junction bases with no gene match: 10. The CDR3 has 18 amino acids. CDR3 in DNA: TGTGCCAGTAGTATATTCCTAGCGGCGCTCAGCTCCTACAATGAGCAGTTCTTC. The encoded protein is CASSIFLAALSSYNEQFF.

The rearrangement joins TRBV4-2 to TRBJ2-1; a weak D match, TRBD2 (6 bases). CDR1 is LGHNA and CDR2 is YNFKEQ in the germline V gene. Trimming left V 5 bases short and J 2 bases short, with 25 bases between. The CDR3 loop spans 19 amino acids. CDR3 sequence: CASSSRPGDYGGTYNEQFF. As DNA, the CDR3 is TGTGCCAGCAGCTCCCGCCCGGGGGATTACGGCGGGACCTACAATGAGCAGTTCTTC.

There are a few counts of this clone. The chain combines TRBV2 with TRBJ2-7; D not certain. This CDR3 is built from 13 residues. Trimming took 4 bases from V and 7 from J, leaving 14 bases between them. Germline V gene lookup returns CDR1 SNHLY and CDR2 FYNNEI. CDR3 DNA sequence: TGTGCCAGCAGTGGGCAGTTACTTGGAGAGCAGTACTTC. Translating it yields CASSGQLLGEQYF.